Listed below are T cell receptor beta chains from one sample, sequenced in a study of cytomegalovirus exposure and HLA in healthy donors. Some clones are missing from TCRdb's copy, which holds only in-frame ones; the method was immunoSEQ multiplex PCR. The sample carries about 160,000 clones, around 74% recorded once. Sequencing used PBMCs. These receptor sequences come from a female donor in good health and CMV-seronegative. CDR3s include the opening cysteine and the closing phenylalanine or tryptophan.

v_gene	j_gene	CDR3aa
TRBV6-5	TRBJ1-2	CASIGQGARGYTF
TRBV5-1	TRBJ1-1	CASSPVGGTNTEAFF
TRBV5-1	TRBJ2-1	CASSPLRGTYNEQFF
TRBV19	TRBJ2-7	CASSIDHGGGQGNEQYF
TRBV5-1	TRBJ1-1	CASSPGLRNTEAFF
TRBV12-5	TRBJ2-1	CASGLALAGATENEQFF
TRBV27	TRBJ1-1	CASSRKTGTLMNTEAFF
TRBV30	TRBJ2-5	CAWSVRGGQETQYF
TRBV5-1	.	CASRVAGGVYEQYF
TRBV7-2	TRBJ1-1	CASSYSGWGTEAFF
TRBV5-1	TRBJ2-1	CASSSVPGVFNSYNEQFF
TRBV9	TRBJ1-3	CASSTGPNSGNTIYF
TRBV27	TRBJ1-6	CASSFNRGFNSPLHF
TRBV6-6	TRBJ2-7	CASSYSAGYEQYF
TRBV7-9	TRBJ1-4	CASSPGGNEKLFF
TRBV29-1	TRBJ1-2	CSVEVSGSLGGYTF
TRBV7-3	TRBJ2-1	CASSQILRQGPDEQFF
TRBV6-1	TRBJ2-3	CASSTTGLTDTQYF
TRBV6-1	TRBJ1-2	CASSRGQGAYGYTF
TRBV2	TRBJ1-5	CASSGDNQVPQHF
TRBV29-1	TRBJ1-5	CSVGTGNQPQHF
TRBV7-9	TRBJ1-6	CSSSFGQYNSPLHF